Shown below are 19 T cell receptor beta chains from a single sample sequenced in a study of blood T cell repertoires in COVID-19. Clones were sequenced by immunoSEQ multiplex PCR, and TCRdb holds only the in-frame ones, with some missing. Of more than 150,000 clones listed, around 80% are singletons. The sample consisted of PBMCs or T cells enriched from blood (not recorded which). These receptors were taken from a woman in her fifties or sixties who had recovered from COVID-19.

The rearrangement uses TRBV27 and TRBJ1-1; 9 nucleotides agree with TRBD1. This CDR3 region has 14 residues. V lost 6 bases to trimming and J lost 4 bases; unmatched junction nucleotides: 6. Germline assignment: CDR1 MNHEY and CDR2 SMNVEV (reference sequence). The CDR3 protein is CASRPRDRATEAFF. The CDR3 DNA is TGTGCCAGCAGACCCCGGGACAGGGCCACTGAAGCTTTCTTT.

V and J are TRBV7-8 and TRBJ2-1; 12 nucleotides match TRBD2. From germline, CDR1 is SGHVS and CDR2 FQNEAQ. The CDR3 loop spans 16 amino acids. The V and J ends lost 2 bases and 6 bases, in that order; junction bases with no gene match: 5. CDR3 sequence reads: CASSLWTSGAFNEQFF. The CDR3 coding sequence is TGTGCCAGCAGCTTATGGACTAGCGGGGCTTTCAATGAGCAGTTCTTC.

V gene TRBV2 combines with J gene TRBJ1-1; TRBD1 agrees at 7 bases. This CDR3 is 14 amino acids long. Per the germline V gene, CDR1 is SNHLY and CDR2 is FYNNEI. Trimming took 4 bases from V and 4 from J; bases not matched to a gene: 6. In DNA form, the CDR3 reads TGTGCCAGCAGTGTAAGGGGGCTCGGCACTGAAGCTTTCTTT. As protein: CASSVRGLGTEAFF.

The chain uses TRBV27 and TRBJ1-5; no clear D. In germline, CDR1 is MNHEY, CDR2 SMNVEV (reference sequence). Trimming took off 6 bases at V and 0 bases at J, with 9 bases between the two ends. The CDR3 length is 14 residues. CDR3: CASRGGDSNQPQHF. In DNA, the CDR3 is TGTGCCAGCAGGGGCGGGGATAGCAATCAGCCCCAGCATTTT.

CDR3 sequence (DNA): TGTGCCAGCAGCCAACAGGGCCTGGGCACAGATACGCAGTATTTT. Amino acid sequence: CASSQQGLGTDTQYF. This chain joins TRBV14 and TRBJ2-3; TRBD1 is a possible D gene (5 bases). The germline gives CDR1 SGHDN, CDR2 FVKESK. The CDR3 totals 15 residues. V gave up 2 bases and J gave up 1 base, with 10 bases separating them.

The chain couples TRBV25-1 to TRBJ2-7; D may be TRBD2 (7 bases). The V end lost 11 bases, the J end lost 3 bases, and 11 bases lay between the germline ends. The CDR3 is made up of 11 amino acids. The germline V gene has CDR1 MGHDK and CDR2 SYGVNS. CDR3 region: CAAGAGYEQYF. Written as DNA, the CDR3 is TGTGCCGCGGGGGCAGGCTACGAGCAGTACTTC.

The rearrangement joins TRBV7-9 to TRBJ2-7; no clear D. Trimming removed 4 bases from V and 6 bases from J, with 10 bases in between. Germline CDR1 SEHNR, CDR2 FQNEAQ (reference sequence). The CDR3 loop spans 12 amino acids. The CDR3 protein is CASSYEFLEQYF. The CDR3 DNA sequence: TGTGCCAGCAGCTACGAGTTCCTCGAGCAGTACTTC.

In its sample, this clone was seen once. The chain uses TRBV4-1 and TRBJ2-1, with 14 positions matching TRBD2. This CDR3 spans 16 amino acids. Germline V gene data show CDR1 as MGHRA and CDR2 as YSYEKL. V was pared by 4 bases and J by 6 bases, with 5 bases of the junction left unmatched. The CDR3: CASSRAGTSGSNEQFF. CDR3 nucleotide sequence: TGCGCCAGCAGCCGAGCCGGGACTAGCGGGAGCAATGAGCAGTTCTTC.

The V gene is TRBV6-5, the J gene TRBJ1-2; possibly TRBD1 for D (5 bases). Germline CDR1 is MNHEY and CDR2 is SVGAGI. V lost 7 bases to trimming and J lost 7 bases, with 19 bases between them. This CDR3 spans 14 amino acids. For the CDR3, the DNA is TGTGCCAGCACCGAACGGGGGGGAGACTCTGGCTACACCTTC. Translating gives CASTERGGDSGYTF.

The chain is built from TRBV28 and TRBJ2-7, with 10 bases matching TRBD2. With 4 bases clipped from V and 7 bases from J, the junction kept 19 bases outside the gene matches. CDR1 MDHEN and CDR2 SYDVKM come from the germline V gene. The CDR3 consists of 18 residues. CDR3 coding DNA: TGTGCCAGCAGTTCGAACCATCTAGCGGGAGCGAGCGGGGGAGAGCAGTACTTC. Translating it yields CASSSNHLAGASGGEQYF. Combining the CDR3 with reference TRBV28 and TRBJ2-7 gives the whole variable domain DVKVTQSSRYLVKRTGEKVFLECVQDMDHENMFWYRQDPGLGLRLIYFSYDVKMKEKGDIPEGYSVSREKKERFSLILESASTNQTSMYLCASSSNHLAGASGGEQYFGPGTRLTVT.

The V call is TRBV6-6, the J call TRBJ1-1; D is ambiguous. Deletions cut 3 bases from V and 1 base from J, with 12 bases between. The germline CDR1 and CDR2 sequences are MNHNY and SVGAGI (reference sequence). The CDR3 is 15 residues long. CDR3 nucleotide sequence: TGTGCCAGCAGTTATGATTATACTGAGAACACTGAAGCTTTCTTT. Protein: CASSYDYTENTEAFF.

The rearrangement links TRBV11-1 to TRBJ1-2, with D maybe TRBD1 (6 bases). In germline, CDR1 is SGHAT, CDR2 FQDESV (reference sequence). The CDR3 consists of 15 residues. Trimming took 5 bases from V and 8 from J, leaving 21 bases between them. CDR3 protein: CASSPQDSGGSGYTF. DNA of the CDR3: TGTGCCAGCAGCCCTCAGGACAGCGGAGGTAGCGGCTACACCTTC. The complete variable domain, with remaining parts taken from reference TRBV11-1 and TRBJ1-2, reads EAEVAQSPRYKITEKSQAVAFWCDPISGHATLYWYRQILGQGPELLVQFQDESVVDDSQLPKDRFSAERLKGVDSTLKIQPAELGDSAMYLCASSPQDSGGSGYTFGSGTRLTVV.

The V gene is TRBV24-1, the J gene TRBJ2-2; D perhaps matches TRBD2 (7 bases). The CDR3 extends over 16 amino acids. Trimming left V 1 base short and J 5 bases short, with 13 bases between. Germline CDR1 KGHDR, CDR2 SFDVKD. Here the CDR3 reads CATSDLGGARTGELFF. The CDR3 nucleotides are TGTGCCACCAGTGATTTAGGGGGGGCGCGGACCGGGGAGCTGTTTTTT.

The chain is built from TRBV5-1 and TRBJ1-3; 7 bases fit TRBD1. CDR1 SGHRS and CDR2 YFSETQ come from the germline V gene. CDR3 size: 16 residues. Unmatched junction bases numbered 3, after V lost 0 bases and J lost 0 bases. The CDR3 coding sequence is TGCGCCAGCAGCTTGGGTGGGACAGTCTCTGGAAACACCATATATTTT. Translating gives CASSLGGTVSGNTIYF.

V usage is TRBV24-1 and J usage is TRBJ2-1; 12 bases fit TRBD2. The germline V gene has CDR1 KGHDR and CDR2 SFDVKD. V shed 4 bases and J 7 bases; nucleotides not matched to a gene: 7. The CDR3 length is 16 residues. DNA of the CDR3: TGTGCCACCAGTGACCCAGGGACTAGCGGGTGGAATGAGCAGTTCTTC. Translated, it gives CATSDPGTSGWNEQFF.

The chain has TRBV18 and TRBJ1-2; D might be TRBD1 (6 bases). The ends were cut back, 2 bases at V and 5 bases at J, with 21 bases in the middle. Germline-derived CDR1 and CDR2 are KGHSH and LQKENI. CDR3 length: 17 residues. For the CDR3, the DNA is TGTGCCAGCTCACCAAATCATATCGCAGGGGTAGTGTATGGCTACACCTTC. Residues: CASSPNHIAGVVYGYTF.

The chain recombines TRBV4-1 with TRBJ1-4; D is undetermined. Germline lookup yields CDR1 MGHRA and CDR2 YSYEKL. The CDR3 has 15 amino acids. Deletions cut 1 base from V and 5 bases from J, with 11 bases between. The CDR3 here is CASSQGFGANEKLFF. The CDR3 DNA reads TGCGCCAGCAGCCAAGGGTTCGGAGCGAATGAAAAACTGTTTTTT.

The genes are TRBV18 and TRBJ1-4; 10 nucleotides match TRBD1. The CDR3 contains 15 residues. CDR1 and CDR2 (germline): KGHSH, LQKENI. V trimming: 0 bases; J trimming: 8 bases; junction bases outside the gene matches: 3. This chain's CDR3 is CASSPPGQGSEKLFF. The CDR3, as DNA: TGTGCCAGCTCACCACCGGGACAGGGGAGCGAAAAACTGTTTTTT. The full variable domain, completed using reference TRBV18 and TRBJ1-4, is NAGVMQNPRHLVRRRGQEARLRCSPMKGHSHVYWYRQLPEEGLKFMVYLQKENIIDESGMPKERFSAEFPKEGPSILRIQQVVRGDSAAYFCASSPPGQGSEKLFFGSGTQLSVL.

The chain joins TRBV9 to TRBJ1-2; 10 bases map to TRBD1. Germline assignment: CDR1 SGDLS and CDR2 YYNGEE. CDR3 length: 18 residues. V lost 0 bases, J lost 4 bases, and 12 bases stayed unmatched. The DNA of the CDR3 is TGTGCCAGCAGCGTAGAGGGACAGGGGCCCTTGGGACGCTATGGCTACACCTTC. This gives the protein CASSVEGQGPLGRYGYTF.